Below, 2 T cell receptor beta chains from the same sample are listed, as sequenced in a study of T cell therapy after organ transplantation. Measured with immunoSEQ multiplex PCR; TCRdb has only the in-frame clones, and not every one. The table includes just under 20,000 clones, around 81% detected once. Noted time point: 4-8 weeks after completion of therapy. What these receptors recognize is not known. Sequenced material: CD8+ T cells from blood, taken after autologous CMV-specific T cell therapy. The receptors were sampled from a human patient who had received a solid organ transplant and had CMV disease. The graft donor may have contributed some T cells.

The chain employs TRBV2 and TRBJ2-5, with no clear D. CDR3 length equals 14 residues. The germline CDR1 and CDR2 sequences are SNHLY and FYNNEI. Trimming removed 5 bases at V and 2 bases at J, with 12 bases between. In nucleotides, the CDR3 is TGTGCCAGCAGTACTACGAACCTACAAGAGACCCAGTACTTC. Its translation is CASSTTNLQETQYF. The variable domain in full, completed from reference TRBV2 and TRBJ2-5, reads EPEVTQTPSHQVTQMGQEVILRCVPISNHLYFYWYRQILGQKVEFLVSFYNNEISEKSEIFDDQFSVERPDGSNFTLKIRSTKLEDSAMYFCASSTTNLQETQYFGPGTRLLVL.

The chain links TRBV6-5 to TRBJ2-1; possibly TRBD2 for D (6 bases). Germline values: CDR1 MNHEY, CDR2 SVGAGI. This CDR3 region has 16 residues. The V and J ends lost 0 bases and 4 bases respectively, with 13 bases between them. CDR3 in amino acids: CASSYSGSAGYNEQFF. The CDR3 DNA follows: TGTGCCAGCAGTTACTCGGGCTCGGCGGGGTACAATGAGCAGTTCTTC.